The rows below give T cell receptor beta chains drawn from one sample of a study of cytomegalovirus exposure and HLA in healthy donors. Clones were sequenced by immunoSEQ multiplex PCR, and TCRdb holds only the in-frame ones, with some missing. The repertoire includes about 170,000 clones, around 80% of them detected once, and 2% to 2.5% sits in the top ten. Sequenced material: PBMCs. Receptors originate from a woman between 45 and 60 years old in good health and CMV-seronegative. Both conserved end residues are part of each CDR3. Fields, in order: J gene, D gene, V gene, clone size, CDR3 protein. A D gene is named only where the DNA matches it firmly. Part of the rows lack a size; the others show once, few, many or a class for expanded clones.

>TRBJ2-1|-|TRBV11-2|once
CASSLEGLLYNEQFF
>TRBJ2-1|TRBD2|TRBV28|-
CASTLGGGGEQFF
>TRBJ2-3|TRBD2|TRBV4-2|-
CASSLNLGLAGITDTQYF
>TRBJ2-7|-|TRBV19|few
CASRRRDSASYEQYF
>TRBJ1-2|-|TRBV2|-
CASTPLEQWNHGYTF
>TRBJ1-2|-|TRBV19|-
CASSREGNYGYTF
>TRBJ1-2|TRBD1|TRBV28|once
CASSQPGQGTRGYTF
>TRBJ1-4|-|TRBV19|-
CASRGAPDEKLFF
>TRBJ2-1|TRBD2|TRBV7-3|once
CASSVGLAGGNEQFF
>TRBJ2-1|TRBD2|TRBV4-1|-
CASSQTPGTSGLTYNEQFF
>TRBJ2-7|-|TRBV6-5|-
CASSYSPGSYEQYF
>TRBJ1-1|-|TRBV7-9|-
CSSSSTGRGGITEAFF
>TRBJ1-1|-|TRBV7-3|few
CASSTQVNTEAFF
>TRBJ1-5|-|TRBV15|-
CATSRVGNEGPTQPQHF
>TRBJ2-5|-|TRBV7-9|-
CASRPPGYGETQYF
>TRBJ1-4|TRBD1|TRBV7-2|few
CASSRDRTSSNEKLFF
>TRBJ2-1|TRBD2|TRBV7-8|-
CASSLGFTRLANEQFF
>TRBJ1-1|TRBD1|TRBV18|-
CASSPQTGRNTEAFF
>TRBJ2-2|-|TRBV5-6|-
CASSFRRVGTGELFF
>TRBJ1-2|TRBD1|TRBV7-2|-
CASSPEGQGAGGYTF
>TRBJ2-7|TRBD2|TRBV18|-
CASSPLLLAGEGEQYF
>TRBJ2-7|TRBD2|TRBV5-1|-
CASSLGTSGRDEQYF
>TRBJ1-6|TRBD1|TRBV6-1|-
CASSKTGGGSPLHF
>TRBJ2-1|-|TRBV5-8|-
CASSLLPWRGSYNEQFF
>TRBJ1-2|-|TRBV6-1|-
CASSSGDNYGYTF
>TRBJ1-5|-|TRBV28|-
CASSFSGLNQPQHF
>TRBJ1-4|-|TRBV7-2|-
CASSPGGVEKLFF
>TRBJ2-1|TRBD1|TRBV4-3|-
CASSQKTGGYTRSYNEQFF
>TRBJ1-1|TRBD1|TRBV28|-
CASSYGTGALNTEAFF
>TRBJ2-2|TRBD1|TRBV29-1|-
CSTYRGENTGELFF
>TRBJ1-5|-|TRBV28|-
CASSTTGQPQHF
>TRBJ2-7|-|TRBV28|-
CASSASPPGSWGLEQYF
>TRBJ2-3|-|TRBV19|-
CASSQGTGTQYF
>TRBJ1-3|-|TRBV2|-
CASTYNRDYGNTIYF
>TRBJ1-6|-|TRBV6-1|once
CASSRDGAGNSPLHF
>-|TRBD1|TRBV28|-
CASSPRTGSSYEQYF
>TRBJ2-3|-|TRBV5-4|-
CASSLGAETSTDTQYF
>TRBJ2-7|-|TRBV7-9|-
CSSSLGQLDYEQYF
>TRBJ1-4|TRBD1|TRBV13|-
CASSPPTVYRGNRGEKLFF
>TRBJ2-3|TRBD2|TRBV6-4|-
CAGRASGAGGVDTQYF
>TRBJ1-5|-|TRBV28|-
CASSRVNQPQHF
>TRBJ2-3|TRBD2|TRBV7-2|-
CASSFDGGAGDTQYF